This entry is about one T cell receptor (beta chain). Antigen specificity is unknown. The sample belongs to a study of naive and memory T cell subsets. Findings of the study overall: In naive cells, over 90% of TCR sequences were seen only once. Activation and differentiation may alter RNA-based TCR counts. Diversity fell and Gini index rose from naive through CM, EM, EMRA.

Both TRBC1 and TRBC2 were covered by a beta constant-region primer of two equimolar oligonucleotides. Four rounds of PCR amplified the ligated cDNA using nested alpha and beta constant-region primers plus SP2. One entry per CDR3 protein, called by TCRdb with MiXCR from the UMI-ligation and nested PCR reads. The sample lists approximately 80,000 distinct CDR3 sequences, over 9% occurring once. From the second PCR step, alpha and beta chains were amplified apart. The origin of this receptor is a human donor in good health. The sequenced sample was naive CD8+ T cells from blood.

The CDR3 reads CASSQGTSGRAGEQFF. The CDR3 DNA reads as TGCGCCAGCAGCCAAGGTACCTCCGGGAGGGCAGGTGAGCAGTTCTTC. The V and J genes are TRBV4-3 and TRBJ2-1, with TRBD2 matching 8 bases. The germline V gene encodes CDR1 LGHNA and CDR2 YSLEER. CDR3 length: 16 amino acids. The V segment lost 1 base and the J segment 9 bases; nucleotides outside the gene matches: 11.